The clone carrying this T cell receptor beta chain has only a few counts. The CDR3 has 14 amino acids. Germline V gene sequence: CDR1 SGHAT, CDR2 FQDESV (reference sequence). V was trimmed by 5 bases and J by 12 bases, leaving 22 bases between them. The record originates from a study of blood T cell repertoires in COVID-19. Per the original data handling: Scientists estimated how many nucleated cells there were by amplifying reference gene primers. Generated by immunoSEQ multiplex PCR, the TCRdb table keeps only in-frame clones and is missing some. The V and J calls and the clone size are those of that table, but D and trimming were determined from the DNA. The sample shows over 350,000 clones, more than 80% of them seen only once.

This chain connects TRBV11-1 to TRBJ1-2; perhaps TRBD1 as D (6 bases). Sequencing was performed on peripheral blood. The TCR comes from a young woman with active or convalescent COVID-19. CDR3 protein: CASSQTDTGRIDTF. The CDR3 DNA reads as TGTGCCAGCAGCCAAACCGATACAGGGCGGATAGACACCTTC.